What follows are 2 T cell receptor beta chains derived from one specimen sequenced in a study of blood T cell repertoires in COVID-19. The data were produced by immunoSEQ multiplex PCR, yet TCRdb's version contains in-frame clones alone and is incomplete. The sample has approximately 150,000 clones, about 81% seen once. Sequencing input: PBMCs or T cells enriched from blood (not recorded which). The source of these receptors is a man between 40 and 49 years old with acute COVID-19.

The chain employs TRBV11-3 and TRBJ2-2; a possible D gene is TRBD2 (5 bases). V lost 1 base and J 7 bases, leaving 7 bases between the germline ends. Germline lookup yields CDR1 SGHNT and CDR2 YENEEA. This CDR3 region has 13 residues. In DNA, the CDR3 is TGTGCCAGCAGCTTAGGAGGGAACGGGGAGCTGTTTTTT. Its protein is CASSLGGNGELFF.

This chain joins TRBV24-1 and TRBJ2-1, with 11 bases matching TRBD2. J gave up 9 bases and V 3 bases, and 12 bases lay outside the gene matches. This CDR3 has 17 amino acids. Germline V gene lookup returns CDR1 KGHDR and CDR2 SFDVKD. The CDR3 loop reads CATSDVVAGGPRGEQFF. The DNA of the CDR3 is TGTGCCACCAGTGATGTTGTAGCGGGAGGGCCCAGGGGTGAGCAGTTCTTC.